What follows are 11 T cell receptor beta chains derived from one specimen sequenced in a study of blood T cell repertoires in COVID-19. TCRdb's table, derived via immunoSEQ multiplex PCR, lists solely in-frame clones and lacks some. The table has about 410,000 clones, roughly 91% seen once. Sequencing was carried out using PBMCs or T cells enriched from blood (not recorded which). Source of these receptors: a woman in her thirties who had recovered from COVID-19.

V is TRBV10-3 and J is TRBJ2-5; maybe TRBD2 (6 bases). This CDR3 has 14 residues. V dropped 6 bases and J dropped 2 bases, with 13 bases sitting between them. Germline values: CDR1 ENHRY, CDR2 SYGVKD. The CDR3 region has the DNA TGTGCCATCAGCGTTGGAGGGCCACAAGAGACCCAGTACTTC. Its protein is CAISVGGPQETQYF.

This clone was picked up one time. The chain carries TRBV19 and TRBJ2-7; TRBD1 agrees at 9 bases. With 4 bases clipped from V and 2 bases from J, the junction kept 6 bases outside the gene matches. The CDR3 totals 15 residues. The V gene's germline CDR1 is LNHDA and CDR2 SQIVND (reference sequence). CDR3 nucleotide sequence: TGTGCCAGTAGTAAGGGGACAGGGCTGACCTACGAGCAGTACTTC. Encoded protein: CASSKGTGLTYEQYF.

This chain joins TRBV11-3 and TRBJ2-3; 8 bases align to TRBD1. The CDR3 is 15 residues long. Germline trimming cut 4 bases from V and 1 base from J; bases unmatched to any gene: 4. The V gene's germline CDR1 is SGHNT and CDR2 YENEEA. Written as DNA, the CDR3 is TGTGCCAGCAGCTCGGGACAGGCCCGCACAGATACGCAGTATTTT. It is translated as CASSSGQARTDTQYF.

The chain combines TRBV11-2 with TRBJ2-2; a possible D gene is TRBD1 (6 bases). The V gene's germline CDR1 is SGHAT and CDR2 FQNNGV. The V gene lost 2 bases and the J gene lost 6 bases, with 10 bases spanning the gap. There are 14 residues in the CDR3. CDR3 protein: CASSLRGFPGELFF. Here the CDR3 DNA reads TGTGCCAGCAGCTTAAGGGGGTTCCCCGGGGAGCTGTTTTTT.

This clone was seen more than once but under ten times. CDR3 DNA: TGTGCCAGCAGCTTACAGGGTAGCAATCAGCCCCAGCATTTT. Protein product: CASSLQGSNQPQHF. The rearrangement uses TRBV7-8 and TRBJ1-5; a possible D gene is TRBD1 (5 bases). The V end lost 2 bases, the J end lost 0 bases, and 5 bases lay between the germline ends. Germline V lookup: CDR1 SGHVS, CDR2 FQNEAQ. CDR3 size: 14 residues.

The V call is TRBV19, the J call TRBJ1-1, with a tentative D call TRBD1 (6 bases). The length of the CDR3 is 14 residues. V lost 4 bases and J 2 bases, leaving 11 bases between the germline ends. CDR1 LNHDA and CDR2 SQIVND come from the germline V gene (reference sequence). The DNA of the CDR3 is TGTGCCAGTAGTAACCGGGACAAAAACACTGAAGCTTTCTTT. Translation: CASSNRDKNTEAFF.

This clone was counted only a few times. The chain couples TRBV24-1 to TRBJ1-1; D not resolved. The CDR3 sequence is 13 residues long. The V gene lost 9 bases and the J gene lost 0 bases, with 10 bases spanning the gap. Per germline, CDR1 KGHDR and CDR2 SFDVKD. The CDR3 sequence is CATRETMNTEAFF. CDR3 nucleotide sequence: TGTGCCACCCGCGAAACCATGAACACTGAAGCTTTCTTT.

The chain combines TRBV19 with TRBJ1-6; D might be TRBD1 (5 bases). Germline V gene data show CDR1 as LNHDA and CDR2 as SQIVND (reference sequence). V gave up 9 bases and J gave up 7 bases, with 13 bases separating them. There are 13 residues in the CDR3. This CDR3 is CASRTGGNSPLHF. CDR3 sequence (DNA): TGTGCCAGCCGTACGGGGGGAAATTCACCCCTCCACTTT. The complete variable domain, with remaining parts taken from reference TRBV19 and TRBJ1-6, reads DGGITQSPKYLFRKEGQNVTLSCEQNLNHDAMYWYRQDPGQGLRLIYYSQIVNDFQKGDIAEGYSVSREKKESFPLTVTSAQKNPTAFYLCASRTGGNSPLHFGNGTRLTVT.

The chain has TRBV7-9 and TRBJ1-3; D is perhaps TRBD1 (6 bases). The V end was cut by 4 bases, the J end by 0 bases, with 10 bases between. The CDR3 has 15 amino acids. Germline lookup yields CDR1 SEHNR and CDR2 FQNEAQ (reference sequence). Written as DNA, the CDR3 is TGTGCCAGCAGCTCTTGGACAGACTCTGGAAACACCATATATTTT. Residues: CASSSWTDSGNTIYF.

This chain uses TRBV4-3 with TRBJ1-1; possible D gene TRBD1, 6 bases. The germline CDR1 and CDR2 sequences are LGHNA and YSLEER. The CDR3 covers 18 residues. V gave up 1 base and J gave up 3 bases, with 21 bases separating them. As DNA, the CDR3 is TGCGCCAGCAGCCAAGTATTCGGCGGGGGGCGGTTTGACACTGAAGCTTTCTTT. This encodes CASSQVFGGGRFDTEAFF.

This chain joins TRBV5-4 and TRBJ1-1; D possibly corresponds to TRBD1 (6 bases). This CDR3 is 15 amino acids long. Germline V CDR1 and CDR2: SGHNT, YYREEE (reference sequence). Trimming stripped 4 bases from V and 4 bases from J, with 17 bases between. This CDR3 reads CASSLRDKVVTEAFF. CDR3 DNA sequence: TGTGCCAGCAGCCTACGGGACAAGGTAGTCACTGAAGCTTTCTTT.